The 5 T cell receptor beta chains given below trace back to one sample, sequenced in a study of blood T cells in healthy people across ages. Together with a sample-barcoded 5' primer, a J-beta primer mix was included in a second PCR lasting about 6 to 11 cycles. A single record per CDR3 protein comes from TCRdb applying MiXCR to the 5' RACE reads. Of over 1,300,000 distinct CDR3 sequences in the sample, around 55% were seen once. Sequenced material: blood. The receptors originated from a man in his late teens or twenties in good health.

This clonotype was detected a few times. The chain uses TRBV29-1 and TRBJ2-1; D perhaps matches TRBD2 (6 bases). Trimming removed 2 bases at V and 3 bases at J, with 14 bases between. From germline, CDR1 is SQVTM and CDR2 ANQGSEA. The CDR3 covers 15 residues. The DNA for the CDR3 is TGCAGCGTTGAATCTTCGGGAGAGTTCTACAATGAGCAGTTCTTC. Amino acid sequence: CSVESSGEFYNEQFF.

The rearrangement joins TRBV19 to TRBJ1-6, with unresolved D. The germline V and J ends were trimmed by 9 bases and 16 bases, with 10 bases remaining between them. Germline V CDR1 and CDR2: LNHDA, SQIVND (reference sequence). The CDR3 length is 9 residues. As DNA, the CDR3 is TGTGCCAGACTTATGAGACTCCACTTT. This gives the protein CARLMRLHF.

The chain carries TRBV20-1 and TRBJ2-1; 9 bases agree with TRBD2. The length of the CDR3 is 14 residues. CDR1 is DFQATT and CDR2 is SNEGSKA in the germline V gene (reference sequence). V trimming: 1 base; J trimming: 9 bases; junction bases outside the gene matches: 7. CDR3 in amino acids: CSARVPTSGSEQFF. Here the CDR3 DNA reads TGCAGTGCTAGAGTCCCCACTAGCGGGTCTGAGCAGTTCTTC.

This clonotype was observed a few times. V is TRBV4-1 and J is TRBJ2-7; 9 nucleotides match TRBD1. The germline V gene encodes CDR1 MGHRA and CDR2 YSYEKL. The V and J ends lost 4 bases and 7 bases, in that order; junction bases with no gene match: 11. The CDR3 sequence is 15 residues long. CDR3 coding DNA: TGCGCCAGCAGCCGCCCCGGGACAGGGTCGGTTGAGCAGTACTTC. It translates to CASSRPGTGSVEQYF.

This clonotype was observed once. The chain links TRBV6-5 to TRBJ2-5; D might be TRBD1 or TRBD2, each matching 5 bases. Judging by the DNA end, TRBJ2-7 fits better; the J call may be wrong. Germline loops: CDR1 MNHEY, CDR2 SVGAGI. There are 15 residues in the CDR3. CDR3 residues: CASSSGRAGPYEQYF. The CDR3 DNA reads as TGTGCCAGCAGTTCGGGACGGGCGGGTCCCTACGAGCAGTACTTC.